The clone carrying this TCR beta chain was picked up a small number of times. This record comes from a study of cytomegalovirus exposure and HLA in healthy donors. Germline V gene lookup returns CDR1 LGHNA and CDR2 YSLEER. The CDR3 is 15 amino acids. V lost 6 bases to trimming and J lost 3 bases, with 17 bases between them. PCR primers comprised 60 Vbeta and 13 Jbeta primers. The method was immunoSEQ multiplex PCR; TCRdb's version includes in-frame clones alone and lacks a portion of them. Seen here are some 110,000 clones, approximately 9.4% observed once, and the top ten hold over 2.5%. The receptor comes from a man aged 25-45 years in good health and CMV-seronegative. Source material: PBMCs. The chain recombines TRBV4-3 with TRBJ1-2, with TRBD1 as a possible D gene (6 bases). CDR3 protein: CASSSGIQGYYGYTF. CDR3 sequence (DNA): TGCGCCAGCAGTTCCGGGATCCAGGGGTACTATGGCTACACCTTC.